This T cell receptor beta chain was obtained from a study of shared clonotypes between healthy human individuals. Subsets obtained from CD4+ cells comprised CD45RA+ naive and CD45RA-negative memory cells. V was shortened by 0 bases and J by 4 bases, with 15 bases between the two germline ends. Per germline, CDR1 KGHSH and CDR2 LQKENI. The CDR3 contains 16 residues. Profiling relied on immunoSEQ multiplex PCR, and the TCRdb table lists in-frame clones only, not all of them. The sample shows 2.3 million or so clones, about 92% of them seen only once. Source material: naive CD4+ T cells from PBMCs. Sample subset: CD45RA+ positively selected. The origin of this receptor is a man younger than 35 in good health. Some clones in this sample may be carry-over from other donors' samples. The V call is TRBV18, the J call TRBJ1-2, with D maybe TRBD1 (5 bases). The CDR3 DNA is TGTGCCAGCTCACCACCGGACAAGGGTTGGGGCTATGGCTACACCTTC. It translates to CASSPPDKGWGYGYTF. Together with reference TRBV18 and TRBJ1-2, the CDR3 gives the full variable domain: NAGVMQNPRHLVRRRGQEARLRCSPMKGHSHVYWYRQLPEEGLKFMVYLQKENIIDESGMPKERFSAEFPKEGPSILRIQQVVRGDSAAYFCASSPPDKGWGYGYTFGSGTRLTVV.